These T cell receptor beta chains were read from a single sample in a study of shared T cell receptors in the human thymus. Repertoires were generated with immunoSEQ multiplex PCR, while TCRdb's copy carries only in-frame clones and drops some. This sample has 700,000 to 750,000 clones, with roughly 85% found just once. The data also belong to a second study, concerning human thymus T cells.

Sequencing input: thymocytes. These receptors all stem from a girl in the first two years of life with a congenital heart defect. Both conserved end residues are part of each CDR3. The order of the fields is J gene, D gene, V gene, CDR3 protein, CDR3 DNA. A D gene is named only where the DNA matches it firmly.

TRBJ2-3 | - | TRBV5-1 | CASSLEEAHTDTQYF | TGCGCCAGCAGCTTGGAGGAGGCACACACCGATACGCAGTATTTT
TRBJ2-7 | - | TRBV2 | CASTTGVYEQYF | TGTGCCAGTACGACAGGAGTTTACGAGCAGTACTTC
TRBJ1-1 | - | TRBV7-5 | CARSPRTEAFF | TGTGCCAGAAGCCCCCGCACTGAAGCTTTCTTT
TRBJ1-5 | - | TRBV10-3 | CAISEWEGKAGNQPQHF | TGTGCCATCAGTGAGTGGGAGGGTAAGGCGGGCAATCAGCCCCAGCATTTT
TRBJ2-3 | TRBD2 | TRBV9 | CASSLRGGRGSTDTQYF | TGTGCCAGCAGCTTACGGGGGGGCCGGGGTAGCACAGATACGCAGTATTTT
TRBJ1-3 | TRBD1 | TRBV5-1 | CASSLTTGQGARGNTIYF | TGCGCCAGCAGCTTGACCACGGGACAGGGGGCGCGTGGAAACACCATATATTTT
TRBJ1-1 | - | TRBV7-6 | CASSPRRMGHGGAEAFF | TGTGCCAGCAGCCCCCGTAGAATGGGACATGGTGGCGCTGAAGCTTTCTTT
TRBJ1-1 | TRBD1 | TRBV14 | CASSHPGWDRGMNTEAFF | TGTGCCAGCAGCCATCCTGGGTGGGACAGGGGTATGAACACTGAAGCTTTCTTT
TRBJ2-7 | - | TRBV18 | CASSPGQGPYEQYF | TGTGCCAGCTCACCGGGACAAGGACCCTACGAGCAGTACTTC
TRBJ1-5 | - | TRBV2 | CASSDPGGVGEPQHF | TGTGCCAGCAGTGACCCCGGGGGTGTGGGAGAGCCCCAGCATTTT
TRBJ1-2 | - | TRBV5-1 | CASSLGQQPFYGYTF | TGCGCCAGCAGCTTGGGACAGCAACCATTTTATGGCTACACCTTC
TRBJ1-2 | TRBD1 | TRBV6-1 | CASSEVMPLLPGQGRAYGYTF | TGTGCCAGCAGTGAAGTGATGCCCCTTCTCCCGGGACAGGGAAGGGCCTATGGCTACACCTTC
TRBJ2-5 | TRBD1 | TRBV7-4 | CASSLFVLGQGAEETQYF | TGTGCCAGCAGCTTATTTGTGCTGGGACAGGGGGCCGAGGAGACCCAGTACTTC
TRBJ1-2 | TRBD1 | TRBV5-6 | CASSFKDRAPGYTF | TGTGCCAGCAGCTTCAAAGACAGGGCGCCCGGCTACACCTTC
TRBJ1-2 | - | TRBV28 | CASSPFRPPLGWSGYGYTF | TGTGCCAGCAGTCCGTTTCGTCCCCCGCTGGGTTGGTCGGGCTATGGCTACACCTTC
TRBJ2-5 | TRBD2 | TRBV19 | CASSRGGRDSDAETQYF | TGTGCCAGTAGTAGGGGGGGTCGTGATTCTGACGCGGAGACCCAGTACTTC